A selection of T cell receptor beta chains follows, all from one sample in a study of T cells expressing NK-cell markers. TCRdb reworked the 5' RACE reads into one entry per CDR3 protein, no DNA. The table for this sample gives 140,000 or so distinct CDR3 sequences. Source material: blood T cells: a sorted CD56 or NKG2C T cell subset, CD4+ or CD8+ T cells, or bulk PBMC T cells (not recorded which). The receptors originated from a man aged 18 to 29 in good health. CDR3s include the opening cysteine and the closing phenylalanine or tryptophan.

cdr3_aa j_call v_call
CASSGDPGSQETQYF TRBJ2-5 TRBV6-1
CASSSSSGLEQYF TRBJ2-7 TRBV27
CATTSGETGELFF TRBJ2-2 TRBV24-1
CATMAGTGAFEQYF TRBJ2-7 TRBV19
CASSLGTSGTYNEQFF TRBJ2-1 TRBV4-3
CASSQTGMNTEAFF TRBJ1-1 TRBV6-5
CASSLQSASGRALRETQYF TRBJ2-5 TRBV12-3/TRBV12-4
CSVEYGRASIDEQFF TRBJ2-1 TRBV29-1
CSVEVWEGLAAETQYF TRBJ2-5 TRBV29-1
CASSPTGGYEQFF TRBJ2-1 TRBV28
CSARVGGSTDTQYF TRBJ2-3 TRBV20-1
CASSSQGSSNQPQHF TRBJ1-5 TRBV28
CASSSDPGLAGTSYNEQFF TRBJ2-1 TRBV5-1
CASSFGLAGGYNEQFF TRBJ2-1 TRBV7-6
CASSLAGYMADEQFF TRBJ2-1 TRBV7-2
CASSTGQGMETQYF TRBJ2-5 TRBV19
CASSSPTGQGKDTEAFF TRBJ1-1 TRBV5-1
CASTDRSSSPLHF TRBJ1-6 TRBV4-2
CSAYPIGGPGTDEQFF TRBJ2-1 TRBV20-1
CASSLTGTGVNEQFF TRBJ2-1 TRBV5-1
CASEGLASEQYF TRBJ2-7 TRBV6-1
CASSHRDPKDPTTGEQYF TRBJ2-7 TRBV4-3